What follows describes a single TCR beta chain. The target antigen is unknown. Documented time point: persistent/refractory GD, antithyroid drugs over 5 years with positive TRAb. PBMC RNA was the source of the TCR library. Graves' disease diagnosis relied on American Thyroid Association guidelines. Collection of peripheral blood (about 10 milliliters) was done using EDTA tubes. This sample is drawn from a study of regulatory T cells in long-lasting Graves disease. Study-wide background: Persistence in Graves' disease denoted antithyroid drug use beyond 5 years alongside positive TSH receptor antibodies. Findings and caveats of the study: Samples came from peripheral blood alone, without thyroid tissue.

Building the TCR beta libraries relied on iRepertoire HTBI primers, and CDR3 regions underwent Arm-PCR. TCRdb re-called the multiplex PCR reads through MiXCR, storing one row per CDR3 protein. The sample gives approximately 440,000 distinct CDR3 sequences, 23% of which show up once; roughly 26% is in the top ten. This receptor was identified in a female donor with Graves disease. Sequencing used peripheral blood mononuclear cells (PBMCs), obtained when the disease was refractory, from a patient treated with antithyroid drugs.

This CDR3 reads CASSYGEIGRMSFF. CDR3 in DNA: TGTGCCAGCAGTTACGGCGAGATCGGGCGCATGTCTTTCTTT. The chain has TRBV6-5 and TRBJ1-1; D remains ambiguous. The ends were cut back, 2 bases at V and 12 bases at J, with 19 bases in the middle. Germline CDR1 and CDR2: MNHEY and SVGAGI. This CDR3 has 14 amino acids.